Shown below are 31 T cell receptor beta chains from a single sample sequenced in a study of post-analysis software for immune sequencing data. Points from the study as a whole: With TRBV5-6, TRBV5-1 and TRBV20-1 included, about five TRBV segments were more frequent in patients than in controls.

No antigen has been identified for these receptors. Presence of unique molecular identifiers characterized the TCR beta cDNA libraries. One entry per CDR3 protein results from TCRdb running MiXCR on the PCR reads. Altogether hundreds of thousands of distinct CDR3 sequences are present, 25% to 30% being singletons, with the ten largest covering 0.56%. The sequenced sample was blood. The receptors were sampled from a girl aged 5-17 years with multiple sclerosis.

The rearrangement uses TRBV6-2 or TRBV6-3 and TRBJ1-5; 7 bases match TRBD1. CDR1 is MNHEY and CDR2 is SVGEGT in the germline V gene. CDR3 length: 14 amino acids. J lost 4 bases, V lost 6 bases, and 6 bases had no gene match. The CDR3 loop reads CASRIGQANQPQHF. The CDR3 DNA follows: TGTGCCAGCAGGATCGGACAGGCTAATCAGCCCCAGCATTTT.

This clonotype was counted only a few times. The chain couples TRBV12-3 or TRBV12-4 to TRBJ2-1, with 10 bases matching TRBD1. The ends lost 5 bases at V and 5 bases at J; junction bases unmatched: 6. This CDR3 contains 15 residues. CDR3 sequence: CASSPDRGFNNEQFF. Here the CDR3 DNA reads TGTGCCAGCAGTCCGGACAGGGGGTTTAACAATGAGCAGTTCTTC.

This clonotype was counted at least ten times. The gene calls are TRBV28 and TRBJ2-3, with D tentatively TRBD1 or TRBD2 (5 bases each). The CDR3 is 14 residues long. Germline assignment: CDR1 MDHEN and CDR2 SYDVKM. Between the trimmed V and J ends, which lost 5 bases and 2 bases, there was a span of 11 bases. The CDR3 here is CASSRGRSTDTQYF. The CDR3 nucleotides are TGTGCCAGCAGTCGGGGCAGATCCACAGATACGCAGTATTTT.

This clonotype was seen a handful of times. V and J are TRBV12-5 and TRBJ2-1; 7 positions match TRBD2. Unmatched junction bases numbered 11, after V lost 3 bases and J lost 3 bases. Germline V gene lookup returns CDR1 LGHNT and CDR2 FRNRAP. The CDR3 is 17 amino acids. CDR3 in amino acids: CASGFRAGDSYYNEQFF. As DNA, the CDR3 is TGTGCTAGTGGTTTTCGGGCGGGAGATTCTTACTACAATGAGCAGTTCTTC.

V is TRBV27 and J is TRBJ2-7; D ambiguous. With 2 bases removed from V and 7 bases from J, the gap between germline ends came to 18 bases. The CDR3 covers 15 residues. Germline V CDR1 and CDR2: MNHEY, SMNVEV (reference sequence). The CDR3 coding sequence is TGTGCCAGCAGTTTAAGCCCCGCGAGTTACAATGAGCAGTACTTC. Translated: CASSLSPASYNEQYF.

This clonotype appeared a few times. The rearrangement uses TRBV7-8 and TRBJ2-5, with 12 positions matching TRBD2. Germline loops: CDR1 SGHVS, CDR2 FQNEAQ. The CDR3 has 16 residues. V was pared by 0 bases and J by 5 bases, with 4 bases of the junction left unmatched. The DNA of the CDR3 is TGTGCCAGCAGCTTAGCACTAGCGGGAGGATGGGAGACCCAGTACTTC. Translation gives CASSLALAGGWETQYF.

This chain joins TRBV7-4 and TRBJ1-2; possible D gene TRBD1, 6 bases. Germline V gene lookup returns CDR1 SGHVT and CDR2 SQSDAQ. The CDR3 contains 16 residues. V lost 0 bases, J lost 0 bases, and 11 bases lay in between. CDR3 DNA: TGTGCCAGCAGCTTAGCGGACAGCCTAGCTAACTATGGCTACACCTTC. As protein: CASSLADSLANYGYTF.

The V call is TRBV10-3, the J call TRBJ2-5; 7 nucleotides align to TRBD2. The junction had 1 base not matched to a gene; V was cut back by 2 bases and J by 1 base. CDR1 ENHRY and CDR2 SYGVKD come from the germline V gene. The CDR3 loop spans 14 amino acids. For the CDR3, the DNA is TGTGCCATCAGTGAGCCTAGCGGCCAAGAGACCCAGTACTTC. Translated: CAISEPSGQETQYF.

The CDR3 reads CASSQDGGGAYEQYF. As DNA, the CDR3 is TGTGCCAGCAGCCAAGATGGCGGAGGGGCCTACGAGCAGTACTTC. The genes are TRBV3-1 and TRBJ2-4; D may be TRBD2 (6 bases). The J call is doubtful: the DNA matches TRBJ2-7 better. Germline assignment: CDR1 LGHDT and CDR2 YNNKEL (reference sequence). This CDR3 is 15 amino acids long.

The chain combines TRBV7-2 with TRBJ2-2; 10 bases fit TRBD2. With V trimmed by 1 base and J by 1 base, 0 bases remained unmatched. Germline V gene data show CDR1 as SGHTA and CDR2 as FQGNSA. The CDR3 totals 16 residues. The CDR3 reads CASSLVAGGNTGELFF. In DNA, the CDR3 is TGTGCCAGCAGCTTAGTAGCGGGAGGGAACACCGGGGAGCTGTTTTTT.

This clonotype has more than one count but fewer than ten. This rearrangement joins TRBV10-3 to TRBJ1-1, with 8 positions matching TRBD1. The CDR3 runs 14 residues. V shed 6 bases and J 3 bases; nucleotides not matched to a gene: 6. The germline CDR1 and CDR2 sequences are ENHRY and SYGVKD. This CDR3 is CAIRDREFDTEAFF. CDR3 in DNA: TGTGCCATCAGGGACAGGGAATTTGACACTGAAGCTTTCTTT.

Concerning this clonotype: A read error may be the cause here, since a much bigger clone is one base away. This chain joins TRBV28 and TRBJ2-5, with TRBD2 identical over 11 bases. V trimming: 6 bases; J trimming: 11 bases; junction bases outside the gene matches: 17. The CDR3 runs 16 residues. Germline values: CDR1 MDHEN, CDR2 SYDVKM. CDR3 bases: TGTGCCAGCAGCAAACTGCTAGCGGGGGGACGGAATGAGCAGTACTTC. Its protein is CASSKLLAGGRNEQYF. Using reference TRBV28 and TRBJ2-5 for the parts outside the CDR3, the full variable domain is DVKVTQSSRYLVKRTGEKVFLECVQDMDHENMFWYRQDPGLGLRLIYFSYDVKMKEKGDIPEGYSVSREKKERFSLILESASTNQTSMYLCASSKLLAGGRNEQYFGPGTRLLVL.

This clonotype has more than one count but fewer than ten. J is TRBJ2-1 and V is TRBV5-6; D possibly corresponds to TRBD1 (5 bases). This CDR3 region has 16 residues. V was pared by 4 bases and J by 1 base, with 15 bases between. The germline V gene encodes CDR1 SGHDT and CDR2 YYEEEE. CDR3: CASSAMLDSSYNEQFF. For the CDR3, the DNA is TGTGCCAGCAGCGCGATGCTTGACAGTTCCTACAATGAGCAGTTCTTC.

This sequence joins TRBV5-8 and TRBJ2-5, with TRBD2 matching over 7 bases. The CDR3 is 13 residues long. The V gene's germline CDR1 is SGHTS and CDR2 YDEGEE. After removal of 4 bases from V and 5 bases from J, the junction contained 5 bases not matched to a gene. The CDR3 here is CASSPRTRETQYF. The CDR3, as DNA: TGTGCCAGCAGCCCCCGGACTAGGGAGACCCAGTACTTC.

A few counts support this clonotype. CDR3 in amino acids: CASAETGVNEKLFF. The CDR3 bases are TGTGCCAGCGCAGAGACAGGGGTGAATGAAAAACTGTTTTTT. This rearrangement joins TRBV12-3 or TRBV12-4 to TRBJ1-4, with 8 bases that match TRBD1. This CDR3 has 14 amino acids. V gave up 8 bases and J gave up 5 bases; unmatched junction bases: 7.

This clonotype was detected only once. The rearrangement links TRBV14 to TRBJ1-1; the D gene is possibly TRBD1 (6 bases). The CDR3 extends over 14 amino acids. CDR1 SGHDN and CDR2 FVKESK come from the germline V gene. V was shortened by 4 bases and J by 7 bases, with 16 bases between the two germline ends. For the CDR3, the DNA is TGTGCCAGCAGCCTCTCCCGGGGGCACCGTGAAGCTTTCTTT. It encodes CASSLSRGHREAFF.

This clonotype was observed once. The rearrangement links TRBV4-3 to TRBJ1-6; 7 positions agree with TRBD1. The CDR3 runs to 17 residues. After removal of 2 bases from V and 10 bases from J, the junction contained 14 bases not matched to a gene. In germline, CDR1 is LGHNA, CDR2 YSLEER. The CDR3 DNA sequence: TGCGCCAGCAGCCAAAATTTTAGACAGGGTCGAGGATCACCCCTCCACTTT. Its translation is CASSQNFRQGRGSPLHF.

This clonotype was seen just once. V and J are TRBV4-3 and TRBJ1-4; D might be TRBD1 (6 bases). The CDR3 is 11 amino acids. Germline V gene data show CDR1 as LGHNA and CDR2 as YSLEER. Trimming took 1 base from V and 14 from J, leaving 8 bases between them. CDR3 sequence: CASSQAGALFF. DNA for the CDR3: TGCGCCAGCAGCCAAGCAGGGGCGCTGTTTTTT.

The genes are TRBV7-2 and TRBJ2-5; 10 bases match TRBD2. Trimming removed 10 bases from V and 4 bases from J; junction bases left unmatched: 9. Germline V gives CDR1 SGHTA, CDR2 FQGNSA. CDR3 length: 14 amino acids. CDR3 amino acids: CATQLAGRLETQYF. The CDR3 DNA reads as TGTGCCACCCAACTAGCGGGGAGATTAGAGACCCAGTACTTC.

This clonotype has just a few counts. The chain recombines TRBV6-2 or TRBV6-3 with TRBJ2-1; possibly TRBD2 for D (6 bases). Germline assignment: CDR1 MNHEY and CDR2 SVGEGT. The V gene lost 7 bases and the J gene lost 7 bases, with 20 bases spanning the gap. The CDR3 consists of 15 residues. In DNA form, the CDR3 reads TGTGCCAGCAAGGAGGGGACCCTAAAGGGGAATGAGCAGTTCTTC. Its translation is CASKEGTLKGNEQFF.

This rearrangement joins TRBV12-3 or TRBV12-4 to TRBJ1-1; D remains ambiguous. The CDR3 extends over 11 amino acids. The V and J ends lost 3 bases and 10 bases respectively, with 9 bases between them. In DNA, the CDR3 is TGTGCCAGCAGTTTTTTCGGTGTAGCTTTCTTT. It codes for CASSFFGVAFF.

The chain is built from TRBV2 and TRBJ2-7; possibly TRBD1 for D (8 bases). The germline V gene has CDR1 SNHLY and CDR2 FYNNEI. V was pared by 11 bases and J by 3 bases, with 14 bases between. The CDR3 sequence is 12 residues long. CDR3 nucleotide sequence: TGTGCCGGTACAGGGGGGGGCTACGAGCAGTACTTC. It translates to CAGTGGGYEQYF.

In this sample, this clonotype turned up a few times. This rearrangement joins TRBV24-1 to TRBJ2-3; D is possibly TRBD1 or TRBD2 (5 bases each). CDR1 and CDR2 (germline): KGHDR, SFDVKD. Trimming removed 3 bases from V and 0 bases from J, with 12 bases in between. This CDR3 comprises 16 residues. CDR3 sequence reads: CATSDPGTQSTDTQYF. The CDR3 DNA sequence: TGTGCCACCAGTGATCCCGGGACGCAGAGCACAGATACGCAGTATTTT.

The CDR3 DNA is TGTGCCAGCAGTTACTCGAAGGGCGAAGATACGCAGTATTTT. It encodes CASSYSKGEDTQYF. This chain joins TRBV6-6 and TRBJ2-3; D is unresolved. Trimming stripped 0 bases from V and 5 bases from J, with 9 bases between. The CDR3 has 14 residues. Germline V lookup: CDR1 MNHNY, CDR2 SVGAGI (reference sequence).

This clonotype was counted between two and nine times. J is TRBJ2-5 and V is TRBV20-1; the match to TRBD2 covers 7 bases. The CDR3 is 13 amino acids. Germline CDR1 is DFQATT and CDR2 is SNEGSKA (reference sequence). The CDR3 coding sequence is TGCACCGCGGGTGGGAGGGCCCGTGAGACCCAGTACTTC. It translates to CTAGGRARETQYF.

This clonotype has a handful of counts. The chain couples TRBV29-1 to TRBJ2-7; D is uncertain. V lost 1 base to trimming and J lost 3 bases, with 16 bases between them. The CDR3 is made up of 15 amino acids. Per germline, CDR1 SQVTM and CDR2 ANQGSEA. This CDR3 reads CSVEVTGRTGYEQYF. In nucleotides, the CDR3 is TGCAGCGTTGAAGTCACCGGACGGACGGGCTACGAGCAGTACTTC.

The genes are TRBV20-1 and TRBJ2-5, with TRBD2 matching over 10 bases. V lost 7 bases, J lost 3 bases, and 5 bases stayed unmatched. This CDR3 has 13 residues. Germline V gene lookup returns CDR1 DFQATT and CDR2 SNEGSKA (reference sequence). The CDR3 here is CSVSGRAEETQYF. The CDR3 nucleotides are TGCAGTGTCAGCGGGAGGGCCGAAGAGACCCAGTACTTC.

This clonotype was recorded many times. The chain carries TRBV27 and TRBJ2-1; 7 positions agree with TRBD2. CDR3 length equals 14 residues. Trimming cost V 3 bases and J 5 bases; bases outside gene matches: 4. Per germline, CDR1 MNHEY and CDR2 SMNVEV (reference sequence). DNA of the CDR3: TGTGCCAGCAGTTTGGGCGGGAGCGACAATGAGCAGTTCTTC. It specifies CASSLGGSDNEQFF.

This clonotype was counted a few times. CDR3 in amino acids: CASSQGDSGGTSYNEQFF. In DNA form, the CDR3 reads TGCGCCAGCAGCCAAGGCGATAGCGGGGGCACCTCCTACAATGAGCAGTTCTTC. The rearrangement links TRBV4-1 to TRBJ2-1, with 9 positions matching TRBD2. The CDR3 has 18 residues. The germline gives CDR1 MGHRA, CDR2 YSYEKL. Trimming at V came to 1 base and at J to 0 bases, leaving 7 bases not matched to a gene.

The V and J genes are TRBV29-1 and TRBJ1-4, with D possibly TRBD1 on 6 matching bases. Germline CDR1 SQVTM, CDR2 ANQGSEA. The CDR3 spans 13 residues. Trimming cost V 8 bases and J 4 bases, with 14 bases left between them. The CDR3 spells CSSMDSRNEKLFF. CDR3 in DNA: TGCAGCTCAATGGACAGCCGTAATGAAAAACTGTTTTTT.

This clonotype was detected a few times. The rearrangement uses TRBV6-5 and TRBJ1-2, with 8 bases lining up with TRBD1. The V segment lost 4 bases and the J segment 3 bases; nucleotides outside the gene matches: 10. Per the germline V gene, CDR1 is MNHEY and CDR2 is SVGAGI. The CDR3 consists of 16 residues. CDR3 residues: CASSSISAGGYYGYTF. In nucleotides, the CDR3 is TGTGCCAGCAGTTCTATTTCTGCAGGGGGCTACTATGGCTACACCTTC.